One and the same sample provided the 9 T cell receptor beta chains below, sequenced in a study of blood T cells in healthy people across ages. The second PCR ran about 6 to 11 cycles with a sample-barcoded 5' primer and J-beta primers. TCRdb analysed the 5' RACE reads with MiXCR anew, one entry per CDR3 protein. Among fewer than 750,000 distinct CDR3 sequences listed, 47% were seen once. The sequencing input was blood. The receptors shown here come from a man older than 75 in good health.

This clonotype occurred many times. The V gene is TRBV10-3, the J gene TRBJ2-7; 10 bases agree with TRBD2. Germline V gives CDR1 ENHRY, CDR2 SYGVKD. V shed 6 bases and J 2 bases; nucleotides not matched to a gene: 4. The CDR3 is 14 residues long. The CDR3 protein is CAIRRTSGTYEQYF. CDR3 DNA: TGTGCCATCAGAAGGACTAGCGGAACCTACGAGCAGTACTTC.

This clonotype was counted between two and nine times. The chain recombines TRBV7-2 with TRBJ2-1, with 7 bases that match TRBD2. This CDR3 spans 16 amino acids. Unmatched junction bases numbered 2, after V lost 0 bases and J lost 0 bases. The V gene's germline CDR1 is SGHTA and CDR2 FQGNSA. CDR3 bases: TGTGCCAGCAGCTTAGCGGGGAGGGGCTCCTACAATGAGCAGTTCTTC. It codes for CASSLAGRGSYNEQFF.

This clonotype showed up just a few times. This chain uses TRBV29-1 with TRBJ1-2; D is ambiguous. The V and J ends lost 6 bases and 6 bases respectively, with 8 bases between them. The CDR3 spans 10 residues. Germline V lookup: CDR1 SQVTM, CDR2 ANQGSEA. As DNA, the CDR3 is TGCAGCGTGGGCAACGATGGCTACACCTTC. Translating gives CSVGNDGYTF. Together with reference TRBV29-1 and TRBJ1-2, the CDR3 gives the full variable domain: SAVISQKPSRDICQRGTSLTIQCQVDSQVTMMFWYRQQPGQSLTLIATANQGSEATYESGFVIDKFPISRPNLTFSTLTVSNMSPEDSSIYLCSVGNDGYTFGSGTRLTVV.

This chain uses TRBV7-9 with TRBJ2-5; TRBD2 agrees at 9 bases. The J call may be mistaken, given a closer DNA end match to TRBJ2-7. Germline values: CDR1 SEHNR, CDR2 FQNEAQ (reference sequence). The CDR3 is 16 amino acids. The CDR3 sequence is CASSASSSGDSYEQYF. CDR3 DNA: TGTGCCAGCAGCGCGAGCTCTAGCGGGGACTCCTACGAGCAGTACTTC.

The chain recombines TRBV5-1 with TRBJ2-1; a possible D gene is TRBD2 (6 bases). Trimming removed 3 bases from V and 0 bases from J, with 13 bases in between. CDR1 and CDR2 (germline): SGHRS, YFSETQ. The CDR3 is 16 amino acids. In DNA form, the CDR3 reads TGCGCCAGCAGCTGGGTCACTAGCTCCTCCTACAATGAGCAGTTCTTC. It yields the protein CASSWVTSSSYNEQFF.

The chain is built from TRBV30 and TRBJ2-5; tentatively, D is TRBD2 (5 bases). From germline, CDR1 is GTSNPN and CDR2 SVGIG (reference sequence). The CDR3 totals 15 residues. Trimming removed 0 bases at V and 0 bases at J, with 11 bases between. The CDR3: CAWSVNTRYQETQYF. CDR3 DNA sequence: TGTGCCTGGAGTGTCAACACTAGGTACCAAGAGACCCAGTACTTC. Complete variable domain (other parts from reference TRBV30 and TRBJ2-5): SQTIHQWPATLVQPVGSPLSLECTVEGTSNPNLYWYRQAAGRGLQLLFYSVGIGQISSEVPQNLSASRPQDRQFILSSKKLLLSDSGFYLCAWSVNTRYQETQYFGPGTRLLVL.

The V call is TRBV4-1, the J call TRBJ2-3; D remains ambiguous. There are 16 residues in the CDR3. V lost 0 bases to trimming and J lost 4 bases, with 14 bases between them. The germline CDR1 and CDR2 sequences are MGHRA and YSYEKL. The CDR3 here is CASSQDPTGVSDTQYF. In DNA, the CDR3 is TGCGCCAGCAGCCAAGACCCCACTGGAGTGTCAGATACGCAGTATTTT.

This CDR3 reads CASSLGRGRNQPQHF. For the CDR3, the DNA is TGTGCCAGCAGTTTAGGCAGGGGGCGGAATCAGCCCCAGCATTTT. The chain carries TRBV27 and TRBJ1-5, with 8 nucleotides matching TRBD1. Germline trimming cut 2 bases from V and 4 bases from J; bases unmatched to any gene: 4. The V gene's germline CDR1 is MNHEY and CDR2 SMNVEV (reference sequence). This CDR3 has 15 amino acids.

The chain has TRBV4-3 and TRBJ2-5; TRBD1 matches at 8 bases. CDR3 length equals 15 residues. Germline values: CDR1 LGHNA, CDR2 YSLEER. J was trimmed by 11 bases and V by 1 base; bases with no gene match: 12. The CDR3 loop reads CASSQALQGGNEQYF. The CDR3 nucleotides read TGCGCCAGCAGCCAAGCATTACAGGGGGGTAATGAGCAGTACTTC.